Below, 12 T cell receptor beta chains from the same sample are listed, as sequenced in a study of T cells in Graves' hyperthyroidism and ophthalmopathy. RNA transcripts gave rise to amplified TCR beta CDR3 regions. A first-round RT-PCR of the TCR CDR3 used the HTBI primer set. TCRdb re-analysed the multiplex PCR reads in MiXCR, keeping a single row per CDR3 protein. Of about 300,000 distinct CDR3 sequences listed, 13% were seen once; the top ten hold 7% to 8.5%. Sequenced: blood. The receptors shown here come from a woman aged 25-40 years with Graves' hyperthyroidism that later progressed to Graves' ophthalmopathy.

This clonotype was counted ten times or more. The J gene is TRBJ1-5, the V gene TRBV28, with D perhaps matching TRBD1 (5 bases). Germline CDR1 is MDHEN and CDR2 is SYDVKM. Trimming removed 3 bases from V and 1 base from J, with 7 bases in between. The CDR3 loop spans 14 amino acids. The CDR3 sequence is CASSFRDSNQPQHF. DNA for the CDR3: TGTGCCAGCAGTTTCCGGGACAGCAATCAGCCCCAGCATTTT.

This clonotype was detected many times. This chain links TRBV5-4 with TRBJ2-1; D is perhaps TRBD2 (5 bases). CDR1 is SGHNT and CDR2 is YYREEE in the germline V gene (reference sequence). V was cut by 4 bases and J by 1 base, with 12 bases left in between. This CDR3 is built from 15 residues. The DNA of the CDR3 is TGTGCCAGCAGCGGAGGTCAGGATTCCTACAATGAGCAGTTCTTC. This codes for CASSGGQDSYNEQFF.

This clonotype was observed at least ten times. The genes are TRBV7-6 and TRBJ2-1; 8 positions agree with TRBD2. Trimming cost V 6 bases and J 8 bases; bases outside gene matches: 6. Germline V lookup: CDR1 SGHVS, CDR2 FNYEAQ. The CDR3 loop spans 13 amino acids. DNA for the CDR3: TGTGCCAGCAGAACCTTACTAGCGGATGAGCAGTTCTTC. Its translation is CASRTLLADEQFF.

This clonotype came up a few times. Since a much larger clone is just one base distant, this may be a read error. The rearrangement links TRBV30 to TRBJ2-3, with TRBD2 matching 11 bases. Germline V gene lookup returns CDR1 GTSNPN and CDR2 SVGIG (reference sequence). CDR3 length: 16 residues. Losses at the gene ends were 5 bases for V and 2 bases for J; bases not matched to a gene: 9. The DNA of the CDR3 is TGTGCCTGGGGTACGGTAGCGGGAGGGCTCACAGATACGCAGTATTTT. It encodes CAWGTVAGGLTDTQYF.

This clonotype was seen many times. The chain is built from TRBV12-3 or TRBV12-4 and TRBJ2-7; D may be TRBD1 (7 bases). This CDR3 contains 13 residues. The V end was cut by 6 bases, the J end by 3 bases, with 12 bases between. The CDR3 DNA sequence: TGTGCCAGCAGCCACCAGGGGGGCTACGAGCAGTACTTC. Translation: CASSHQGGYEQYF.

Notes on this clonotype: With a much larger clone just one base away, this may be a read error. CDR3 in amino acids: CSAPDGNQPQHF. As DNA, the CDR3 is TGCAGTGCTCCGGACGGTAATCAGCCCCAGCATTTT. The J gene is TRBJ1-5, the V gene TRBV20-1, with D hard to call. This CDR3 is 12 amino acids long. From germline, CDR1 is DFQATT and CDR2 SNEGSKA (reference sequence). With 5 bases removed from V and 4 bases from J, the gap between germline ends came to 9 bases.

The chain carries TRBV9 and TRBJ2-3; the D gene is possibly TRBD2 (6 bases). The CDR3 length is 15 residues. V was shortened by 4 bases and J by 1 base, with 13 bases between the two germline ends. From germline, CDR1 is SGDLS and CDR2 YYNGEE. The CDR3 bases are TGTGCCAGCAGCAGCAGACTAGAAGGCACAGATACGCAGTATTTT. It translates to CASSSRLEGTDTQYF.

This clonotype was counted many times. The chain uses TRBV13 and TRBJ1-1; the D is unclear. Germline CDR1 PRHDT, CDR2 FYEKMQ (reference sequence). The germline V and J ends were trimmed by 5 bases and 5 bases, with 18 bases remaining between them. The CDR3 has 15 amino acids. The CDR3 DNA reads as TGTGCCAGCAGCCCGTGGGCCCCGGGAGAGACTGAAGCTTTCTTT. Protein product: CASSPWAPGETEAFF.

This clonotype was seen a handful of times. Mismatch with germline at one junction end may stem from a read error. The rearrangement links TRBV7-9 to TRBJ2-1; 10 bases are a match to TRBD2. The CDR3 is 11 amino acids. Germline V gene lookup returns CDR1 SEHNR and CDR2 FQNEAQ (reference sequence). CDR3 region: CASSLSGRFVF. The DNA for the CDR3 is TGTGCCAGCAGCCTTAGCGGGAGGTTTGTCTTC.

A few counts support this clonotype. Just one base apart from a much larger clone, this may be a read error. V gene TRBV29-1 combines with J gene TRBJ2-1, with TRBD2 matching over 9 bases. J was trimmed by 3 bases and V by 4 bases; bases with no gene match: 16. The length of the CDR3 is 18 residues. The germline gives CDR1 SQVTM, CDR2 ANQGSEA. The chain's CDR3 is CSVGGMLRLAENYNEQFF. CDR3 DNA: TGCAGCGTTGGGGGGATGCTTAGACTAGCGGAAAACTACAATGAGCAGTTCTTC.

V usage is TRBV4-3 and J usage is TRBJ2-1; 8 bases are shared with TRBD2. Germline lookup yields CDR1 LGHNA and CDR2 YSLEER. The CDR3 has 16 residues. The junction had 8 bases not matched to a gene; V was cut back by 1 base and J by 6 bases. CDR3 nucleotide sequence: TGCGCCAGCAGCCAAGTCCAGGCTAGCGGGTTCAATGAGCAGTTCTTC. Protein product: CASSQVQASGFNEQFF.

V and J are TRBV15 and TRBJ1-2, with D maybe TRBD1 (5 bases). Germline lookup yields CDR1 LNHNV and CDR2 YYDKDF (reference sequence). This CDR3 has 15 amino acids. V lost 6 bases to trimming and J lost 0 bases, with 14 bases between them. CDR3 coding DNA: TGTGCCACCAGGAACGGACATCAGTCTAACTATGGCTACACCTTC. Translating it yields CATRNGHQSNYGYTF.